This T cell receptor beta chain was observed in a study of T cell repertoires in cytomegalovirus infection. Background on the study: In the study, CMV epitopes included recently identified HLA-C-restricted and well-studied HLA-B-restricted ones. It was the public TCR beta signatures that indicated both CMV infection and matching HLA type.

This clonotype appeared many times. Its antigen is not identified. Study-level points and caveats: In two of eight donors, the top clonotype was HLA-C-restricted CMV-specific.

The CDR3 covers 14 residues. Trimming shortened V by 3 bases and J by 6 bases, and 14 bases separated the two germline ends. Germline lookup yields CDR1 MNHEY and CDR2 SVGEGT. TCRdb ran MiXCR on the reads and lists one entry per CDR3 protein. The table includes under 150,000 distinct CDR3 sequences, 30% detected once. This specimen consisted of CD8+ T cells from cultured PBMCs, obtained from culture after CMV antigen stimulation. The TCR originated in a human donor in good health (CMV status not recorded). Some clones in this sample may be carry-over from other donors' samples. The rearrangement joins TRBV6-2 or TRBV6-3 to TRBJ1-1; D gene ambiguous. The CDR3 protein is CASSYGGVGAEAFF. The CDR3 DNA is TGTGCCAGCAGTTATGGTGGGGTTGGGGCTGAAGCTTTCTTT.